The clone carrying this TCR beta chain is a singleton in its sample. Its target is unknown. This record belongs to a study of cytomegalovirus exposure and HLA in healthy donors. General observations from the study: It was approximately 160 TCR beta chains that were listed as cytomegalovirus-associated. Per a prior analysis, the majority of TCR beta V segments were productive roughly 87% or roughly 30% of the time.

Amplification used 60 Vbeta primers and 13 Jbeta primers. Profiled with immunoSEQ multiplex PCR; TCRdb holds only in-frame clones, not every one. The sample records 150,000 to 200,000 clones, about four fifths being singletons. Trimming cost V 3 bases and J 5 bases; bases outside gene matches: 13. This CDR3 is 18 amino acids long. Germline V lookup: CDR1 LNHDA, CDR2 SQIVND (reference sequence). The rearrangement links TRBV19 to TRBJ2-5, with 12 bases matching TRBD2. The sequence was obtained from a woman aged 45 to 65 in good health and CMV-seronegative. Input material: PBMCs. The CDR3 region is CASSMNRRLAGVGETQYF. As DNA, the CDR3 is TGTGCCAGTAGTATGAATAGGAGACTAGCGGGAGTGGGGGAGACCCAGTACTTC.